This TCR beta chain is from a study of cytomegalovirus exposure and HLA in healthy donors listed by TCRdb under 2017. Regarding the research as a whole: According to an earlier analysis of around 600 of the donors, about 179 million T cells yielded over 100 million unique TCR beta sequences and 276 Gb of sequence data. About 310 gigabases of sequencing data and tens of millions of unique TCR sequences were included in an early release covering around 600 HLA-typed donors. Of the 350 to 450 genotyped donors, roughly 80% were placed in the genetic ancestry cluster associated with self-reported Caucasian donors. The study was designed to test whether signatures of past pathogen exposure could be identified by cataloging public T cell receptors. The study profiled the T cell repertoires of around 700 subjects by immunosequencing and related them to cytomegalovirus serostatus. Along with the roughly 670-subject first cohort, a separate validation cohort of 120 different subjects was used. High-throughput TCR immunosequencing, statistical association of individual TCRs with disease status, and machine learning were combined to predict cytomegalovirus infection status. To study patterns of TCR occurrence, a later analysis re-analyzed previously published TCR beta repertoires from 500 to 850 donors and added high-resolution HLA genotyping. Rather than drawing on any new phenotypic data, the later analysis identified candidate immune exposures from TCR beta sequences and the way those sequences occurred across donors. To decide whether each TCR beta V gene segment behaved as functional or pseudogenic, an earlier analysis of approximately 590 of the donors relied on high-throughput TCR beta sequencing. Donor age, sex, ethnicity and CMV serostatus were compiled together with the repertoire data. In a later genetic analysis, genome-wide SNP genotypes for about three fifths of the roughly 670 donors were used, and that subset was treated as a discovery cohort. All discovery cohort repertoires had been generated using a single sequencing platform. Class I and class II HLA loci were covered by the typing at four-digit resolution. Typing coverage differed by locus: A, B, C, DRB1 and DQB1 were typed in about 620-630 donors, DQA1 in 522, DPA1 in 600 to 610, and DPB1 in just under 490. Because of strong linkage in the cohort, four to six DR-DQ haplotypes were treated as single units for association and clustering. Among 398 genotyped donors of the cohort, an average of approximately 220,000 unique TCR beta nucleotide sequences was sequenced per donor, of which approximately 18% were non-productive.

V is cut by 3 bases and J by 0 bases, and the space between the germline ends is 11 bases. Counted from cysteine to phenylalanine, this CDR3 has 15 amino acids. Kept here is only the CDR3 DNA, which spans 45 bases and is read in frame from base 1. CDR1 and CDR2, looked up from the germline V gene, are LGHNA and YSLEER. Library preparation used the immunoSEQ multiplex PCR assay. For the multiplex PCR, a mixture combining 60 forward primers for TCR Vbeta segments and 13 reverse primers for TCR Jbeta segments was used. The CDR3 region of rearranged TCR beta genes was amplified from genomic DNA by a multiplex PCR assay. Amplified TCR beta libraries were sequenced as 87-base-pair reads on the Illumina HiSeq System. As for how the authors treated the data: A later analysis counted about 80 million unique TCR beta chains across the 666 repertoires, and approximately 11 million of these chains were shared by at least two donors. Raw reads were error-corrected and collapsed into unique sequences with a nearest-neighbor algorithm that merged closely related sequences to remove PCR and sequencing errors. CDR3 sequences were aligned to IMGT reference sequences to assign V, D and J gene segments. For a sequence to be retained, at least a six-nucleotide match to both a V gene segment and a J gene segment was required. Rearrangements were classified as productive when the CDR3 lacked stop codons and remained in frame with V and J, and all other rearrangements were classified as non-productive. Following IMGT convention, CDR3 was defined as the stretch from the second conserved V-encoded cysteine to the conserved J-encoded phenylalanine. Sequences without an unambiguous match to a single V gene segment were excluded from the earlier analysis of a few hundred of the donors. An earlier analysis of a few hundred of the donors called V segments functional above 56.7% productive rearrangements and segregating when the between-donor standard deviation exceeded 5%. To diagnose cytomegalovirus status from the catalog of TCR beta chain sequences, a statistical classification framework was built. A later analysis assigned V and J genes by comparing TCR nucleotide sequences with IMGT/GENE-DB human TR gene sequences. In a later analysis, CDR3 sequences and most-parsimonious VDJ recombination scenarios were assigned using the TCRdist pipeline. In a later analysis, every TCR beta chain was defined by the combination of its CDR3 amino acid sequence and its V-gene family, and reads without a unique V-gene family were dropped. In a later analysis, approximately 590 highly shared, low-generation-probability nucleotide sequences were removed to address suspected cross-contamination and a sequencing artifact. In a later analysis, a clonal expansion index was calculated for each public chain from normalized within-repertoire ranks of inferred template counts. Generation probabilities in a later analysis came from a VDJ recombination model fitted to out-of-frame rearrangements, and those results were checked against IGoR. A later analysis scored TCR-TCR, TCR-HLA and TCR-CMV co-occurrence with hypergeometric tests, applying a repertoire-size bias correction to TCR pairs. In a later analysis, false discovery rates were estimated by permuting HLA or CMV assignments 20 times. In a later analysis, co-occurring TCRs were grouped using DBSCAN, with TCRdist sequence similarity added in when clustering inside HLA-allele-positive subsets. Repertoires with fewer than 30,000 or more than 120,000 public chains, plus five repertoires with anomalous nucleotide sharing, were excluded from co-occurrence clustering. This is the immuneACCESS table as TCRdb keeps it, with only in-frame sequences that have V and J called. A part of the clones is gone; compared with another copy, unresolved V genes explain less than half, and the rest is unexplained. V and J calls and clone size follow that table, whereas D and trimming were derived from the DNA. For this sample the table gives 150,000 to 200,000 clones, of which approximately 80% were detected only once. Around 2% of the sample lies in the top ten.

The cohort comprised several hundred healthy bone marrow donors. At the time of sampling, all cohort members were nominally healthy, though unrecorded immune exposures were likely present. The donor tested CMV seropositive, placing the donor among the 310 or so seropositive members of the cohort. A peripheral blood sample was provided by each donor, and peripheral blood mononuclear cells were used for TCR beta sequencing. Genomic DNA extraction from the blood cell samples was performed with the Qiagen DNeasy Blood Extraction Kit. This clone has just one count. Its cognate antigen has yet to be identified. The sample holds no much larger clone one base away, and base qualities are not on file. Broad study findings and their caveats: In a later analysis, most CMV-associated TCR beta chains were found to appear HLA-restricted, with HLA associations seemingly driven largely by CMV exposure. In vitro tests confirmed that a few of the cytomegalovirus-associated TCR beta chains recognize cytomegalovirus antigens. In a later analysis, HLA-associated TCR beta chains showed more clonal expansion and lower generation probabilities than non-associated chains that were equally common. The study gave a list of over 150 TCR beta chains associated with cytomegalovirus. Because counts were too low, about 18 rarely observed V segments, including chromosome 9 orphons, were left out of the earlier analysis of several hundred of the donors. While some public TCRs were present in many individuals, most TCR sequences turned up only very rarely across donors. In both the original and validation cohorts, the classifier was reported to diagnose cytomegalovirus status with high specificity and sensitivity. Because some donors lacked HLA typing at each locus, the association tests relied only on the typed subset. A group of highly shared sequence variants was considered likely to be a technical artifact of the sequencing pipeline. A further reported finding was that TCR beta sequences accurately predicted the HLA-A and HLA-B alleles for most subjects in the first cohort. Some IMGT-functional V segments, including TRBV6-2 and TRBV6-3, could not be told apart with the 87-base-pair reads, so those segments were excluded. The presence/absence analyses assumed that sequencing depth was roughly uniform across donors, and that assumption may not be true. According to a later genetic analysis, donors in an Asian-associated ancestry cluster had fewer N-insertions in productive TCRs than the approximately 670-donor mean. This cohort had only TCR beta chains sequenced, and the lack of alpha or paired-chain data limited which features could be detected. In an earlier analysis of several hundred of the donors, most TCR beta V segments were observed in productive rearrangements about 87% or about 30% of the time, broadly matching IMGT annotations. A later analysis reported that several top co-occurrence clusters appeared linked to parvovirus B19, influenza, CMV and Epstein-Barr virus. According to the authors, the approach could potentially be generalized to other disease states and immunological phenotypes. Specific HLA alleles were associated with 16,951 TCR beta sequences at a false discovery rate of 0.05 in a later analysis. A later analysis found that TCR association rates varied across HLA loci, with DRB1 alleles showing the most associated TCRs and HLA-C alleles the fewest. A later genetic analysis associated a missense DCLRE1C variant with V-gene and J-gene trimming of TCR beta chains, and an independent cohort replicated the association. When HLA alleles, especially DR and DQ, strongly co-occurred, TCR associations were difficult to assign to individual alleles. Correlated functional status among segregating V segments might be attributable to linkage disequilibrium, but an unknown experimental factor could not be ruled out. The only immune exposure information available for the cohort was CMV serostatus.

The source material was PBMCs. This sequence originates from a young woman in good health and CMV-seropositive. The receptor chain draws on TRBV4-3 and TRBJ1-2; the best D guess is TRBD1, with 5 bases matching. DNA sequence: TGCGCCAGCAGCCATGGGGACTCAGCTAACTATGGCTACACCTTC. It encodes CASSHGDSANYGYTF.